This T cell receptor (beta chain) is drawn from a study of T cell responses to AZD1222 COVID-19 vaccine. Study conclusions and caveats: Clonal diversity was possibly underestimated, and white British individuals and females predominated among donors. Vaccination with two AZD1222 doses was followed by a rise in Spike-specific TCR breadth and depth. Of spike-specific TCRs, nearly half reportedly target regions left unmutated in variants. Baseline seropositivity occurred in only 5 to 7 AZD1222 recipients.

Points on this clone: Its antigen is currently unknown.

Assay: immunoSEQ multiplex PCR; the TCRdb copy retains only in-frame clones and omits some. The sample has about 100,000 clones, 70% to 90% seen once. Germline CDR1 is LNHNV and CDR2 is YYDKDF (reference sequence). Trimming stripped 2 bases from V and 2 bases from J, with 13 bases between. The CDR3 is made up of 15 amino acids. The chain is built from TRBV15 and TRBJ2-7; perhaps D is TRBD1 or TRBD2 (6 bases each). The sequence was collected from an adult in good health. The source material was peripheral blood, sampled on day 0 of MenACWY control vaccination. This CDR3 is CATSRQTGGAYEQYF. CDR3 sequence (DNA): TGTGCCACCAGCAGACAGACAGGAGGGGCCTACGAGCAGTACTTC.